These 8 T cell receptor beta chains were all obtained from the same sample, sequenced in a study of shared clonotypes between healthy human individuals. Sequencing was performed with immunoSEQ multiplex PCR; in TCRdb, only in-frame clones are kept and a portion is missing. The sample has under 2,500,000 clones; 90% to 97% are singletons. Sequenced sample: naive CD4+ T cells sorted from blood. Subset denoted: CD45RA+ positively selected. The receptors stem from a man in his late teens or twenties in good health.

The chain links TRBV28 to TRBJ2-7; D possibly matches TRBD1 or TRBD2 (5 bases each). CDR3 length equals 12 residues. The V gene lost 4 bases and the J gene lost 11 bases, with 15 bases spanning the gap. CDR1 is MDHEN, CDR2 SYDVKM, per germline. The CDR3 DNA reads TGTGCCAGCAGTTCGGGGCAGGTCAGCAAGTACTTC. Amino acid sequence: CASSSGQVSKYF.

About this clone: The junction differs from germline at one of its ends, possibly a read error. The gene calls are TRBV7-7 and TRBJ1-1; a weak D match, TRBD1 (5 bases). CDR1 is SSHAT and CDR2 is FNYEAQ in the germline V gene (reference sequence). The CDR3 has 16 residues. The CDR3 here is CASSAGPLGTNTEAFF. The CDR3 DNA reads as TGTGCTAGCAGCGCGGGCCCCCTCGGGACGAACACTGAAGCTTTCTTT. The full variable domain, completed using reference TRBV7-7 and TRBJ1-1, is GAGVSQSPRYKVTKRGQDVTLRCDPISSHATLYWYQQALGQGPEFLTYFNYEAQPDKSGLPSDRFSAERPEGSISTLTIQRTEQRDSAMYRCASSAGPLGTNTEAFFGQGTRLTVV.

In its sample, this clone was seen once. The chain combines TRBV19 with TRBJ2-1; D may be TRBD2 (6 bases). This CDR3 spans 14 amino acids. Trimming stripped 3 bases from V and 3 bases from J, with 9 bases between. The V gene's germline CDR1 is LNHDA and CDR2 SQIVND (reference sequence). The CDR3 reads CASSISGLYNEQFF. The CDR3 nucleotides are TGTGCCAGTAGTATTAGCGGTCTCTACAATGAGCAGTTCTTC. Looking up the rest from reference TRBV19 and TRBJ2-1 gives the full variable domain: DGGITQSPKYLFRKEGQNVTLSCEQNLNHDAMYWYRQDPGQGLRLIYYSQIVNDFQKGDIAEGYSVSREKKESFPLTVTSAQKNPTAFYLCASSISGLYNEQFFGPGTRLTVL.

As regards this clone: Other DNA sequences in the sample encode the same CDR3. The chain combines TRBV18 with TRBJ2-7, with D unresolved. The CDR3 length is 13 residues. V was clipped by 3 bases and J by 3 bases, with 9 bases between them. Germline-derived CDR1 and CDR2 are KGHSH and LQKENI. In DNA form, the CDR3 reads TGTGCCAGCTCACCGCGGCAGATCTACGAGCAGTACTTC. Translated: CASSPRQIYEQYF.

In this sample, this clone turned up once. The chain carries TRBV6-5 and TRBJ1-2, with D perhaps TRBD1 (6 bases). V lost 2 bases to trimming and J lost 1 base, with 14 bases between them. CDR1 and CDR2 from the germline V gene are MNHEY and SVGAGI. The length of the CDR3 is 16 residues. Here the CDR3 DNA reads TGTGCCAGCAGTTACACCAGGACAGACCGTAACTATGGCTACACCTTC. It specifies CASSYTRTDRNYGYTF.

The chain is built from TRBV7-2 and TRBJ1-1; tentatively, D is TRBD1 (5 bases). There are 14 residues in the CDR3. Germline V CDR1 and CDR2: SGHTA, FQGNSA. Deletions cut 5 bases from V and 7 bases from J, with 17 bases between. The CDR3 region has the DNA TGTGCCAGCAGCATAAAAACCGGGACGTATGAAGCTTTCTTT. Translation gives CASSIKTGTYEAFF.

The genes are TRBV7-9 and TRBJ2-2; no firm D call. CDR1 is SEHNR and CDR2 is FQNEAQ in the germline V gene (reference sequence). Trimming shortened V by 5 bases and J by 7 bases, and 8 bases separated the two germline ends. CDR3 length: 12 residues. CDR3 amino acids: CASSASGGELFF. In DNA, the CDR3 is TGTGCCAGCAGCGCCAGTGGCGGGGAGCTGTTTTTT.

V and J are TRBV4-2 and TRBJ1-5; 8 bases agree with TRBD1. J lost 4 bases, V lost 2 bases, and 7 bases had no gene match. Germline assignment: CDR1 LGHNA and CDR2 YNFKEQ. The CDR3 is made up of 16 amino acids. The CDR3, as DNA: TGTGCCAGCAGCCAACCTAGACAGGGGCAGAATCAGCCCCAGCATTTT. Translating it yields CASSQPRQGQNQPQHF.